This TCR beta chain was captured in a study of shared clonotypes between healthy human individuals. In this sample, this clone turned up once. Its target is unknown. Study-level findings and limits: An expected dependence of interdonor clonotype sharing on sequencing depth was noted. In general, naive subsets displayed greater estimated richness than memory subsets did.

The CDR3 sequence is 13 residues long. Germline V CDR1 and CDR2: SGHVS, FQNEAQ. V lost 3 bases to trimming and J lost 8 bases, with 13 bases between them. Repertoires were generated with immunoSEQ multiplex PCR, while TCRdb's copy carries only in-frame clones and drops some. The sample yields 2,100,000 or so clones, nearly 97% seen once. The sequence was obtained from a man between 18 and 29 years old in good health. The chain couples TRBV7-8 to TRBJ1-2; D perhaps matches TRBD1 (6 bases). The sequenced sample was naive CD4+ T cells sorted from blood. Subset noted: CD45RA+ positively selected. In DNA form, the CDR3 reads TGTGCCAGCAGCTTCGGGGGCTACGAAGGCTACACCTTC. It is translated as CASSFGGYEGYTF.